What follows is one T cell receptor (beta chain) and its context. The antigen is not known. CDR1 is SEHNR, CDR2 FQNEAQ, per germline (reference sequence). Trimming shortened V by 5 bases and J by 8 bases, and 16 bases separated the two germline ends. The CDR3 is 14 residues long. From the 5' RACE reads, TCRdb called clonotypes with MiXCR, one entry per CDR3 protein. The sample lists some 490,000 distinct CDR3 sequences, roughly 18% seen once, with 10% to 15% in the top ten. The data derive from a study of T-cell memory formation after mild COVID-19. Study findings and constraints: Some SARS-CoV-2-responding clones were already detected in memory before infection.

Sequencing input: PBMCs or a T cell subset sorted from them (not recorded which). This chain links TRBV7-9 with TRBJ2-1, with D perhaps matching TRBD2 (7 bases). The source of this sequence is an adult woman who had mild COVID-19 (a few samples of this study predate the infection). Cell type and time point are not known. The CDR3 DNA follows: TGTGCCAGCAGCCTTAGGGGGAGGGTCGATGAGCAGTTCTTC. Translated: CASSLRGRVDEQFF.